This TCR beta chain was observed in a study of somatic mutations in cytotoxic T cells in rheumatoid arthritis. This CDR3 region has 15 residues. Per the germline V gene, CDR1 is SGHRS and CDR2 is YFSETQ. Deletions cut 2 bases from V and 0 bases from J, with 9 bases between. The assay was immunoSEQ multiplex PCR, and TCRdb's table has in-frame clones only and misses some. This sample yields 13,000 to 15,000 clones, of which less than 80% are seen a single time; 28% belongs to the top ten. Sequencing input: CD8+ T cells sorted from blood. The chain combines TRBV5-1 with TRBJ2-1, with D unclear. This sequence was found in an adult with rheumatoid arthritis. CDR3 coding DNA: TGCGCCAGCAGCTTAGGAGAAAGCTCCTACAATGAGCAGTTCTTC. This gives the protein CASSLGESSYNEQFF.